This T cell receptor beta chain is from a study of shared clonotypes between healthy human individuals. Background on the study: Sampling drew on donors who were two women and a few men aged 18 to 49. Study-level findings and limits: Owing to a small donor count, the genetic and exposure-history diversity represented was limited. Sharing across four donors was highest in naive CD4 (around 5%) and lowest in memory CD8 (about 0.4%).

Trimming pared 5 bases from V and 2 bases from J, leaving 8 bases between. Germline-derived CDR1 and CDR2 are SGHRS and YFSETQ. The CDR3 has 12 amino acids. About this clone: Its antigen is currently unknown.

The assay ran at deep level. Sequencing was performed with immunoSEQ multiplex PCR; in TCRdb, only in-frame clones are kept and a portion is missing. The data contain approximately 1,000,000 clones, approximately 80% of them seen just once; the ten biggest clones take up under 0.6%. Material: memory CD4+ T cells from PBMCs. Subset reported: CD45RA-negative fraction. This chain links TRBV5-1 with TRBJ2-7; D remains ambiguous. This receptor was taken from a man aged 18 to 29 in good health. Some clones in this sample may be carry-over from other donors' samples. CDR3 in amino acids: CASRDGPYEQYF. For the CDR3, the DNA is TGCGCCAGCAGGGACGGACCCTACGAGCAGTACTTC.